A single T cell receptor beta chain is shown here with its context. This sample is part of a study of blood T cells in healthy people across ages. Across the study: Template switching captured about one barcoded beta molecule per two T cells.

Per germline, CDR1 LGHNA and CDR2 YSLEER. CDR3 size: 15 residues. With 4 bases clipped from V and 0 bases from J, the junction kept 5 bases outside the gene matches. The authors ran a second PCR of roughly 6 to 12 cycles using a sample-barcoded 5' primer and a J-beta primer mix. TCRdb processed the 5' RACE reads anew with MiXCR; each CDR3 protein has one entry. This sample yields about 800,000 distinct CDR3 sequences, of which around 25% are seen a single time; more than 3% belongs to the top ten. These data were likewise used in another study, on T cells of mothers and their children.

The gene calls are TRBV4-3 and TRBJ1-2, with 7 bases aligning to TRBD1. The clonotype originates from a boy aged 5 to 17 in good health. Sequencing input: blood. CDR3 sequence (DNA): TGCGCCAGCAGCCTCCGGGACAGCCCTAACTATGGCTACACCTTC. Amino acids: CASSLRDSPNYGYTF.